In this sample, the clone carrying this T cell receptor beta chain turned up a few times. The entry originates in a study of beta chain features in type 1 diabetes. TCRB transcripts that were expressed got sequenced, as all of the isolated RNA had been reverse transcribed. Using immunoSEQ multiplex PCR, the repertoire was profiled, and TCRdb retains in-frame clones only, with some absent. The top ten hold approximately 4% of the sample, which has under 250,000 clones, 25% to 30% seen once. V was pared by 7 bases and J by 0 bases, with 14 bases between. From germline, CDR1 is SGHNT and CDR2 YYREEE (reference sequence). The CDR3 sequence is 15 residues long.

The origin of this receptor is a man aged 25-45 years in good health. The sample comprised central memory CD4+ T cells from blood. The genes are TRBV5-4 and TRBJ2-1, with D possibly TRBD2 on 5 matching bases. CDR3 sequence (DNA): TGTGCCAGCGAGACCGAAGCGGACTCCTACAATGAGCAGTTCTTC. This codes for CASETEADSYNEQFF. Full variable domain (missing parts from reference TRBV5-4 and TRBJ2-1): ETGVTQSPTHLIKTRGQQVTLRCSSQSGHNTVSWYQQALGQGPQFIFQYYREEENGRGNFPPRFSGLQFPNYSSELNVNALELDDSALYLCASETEADSYNEQFFGPGTRLTVL.